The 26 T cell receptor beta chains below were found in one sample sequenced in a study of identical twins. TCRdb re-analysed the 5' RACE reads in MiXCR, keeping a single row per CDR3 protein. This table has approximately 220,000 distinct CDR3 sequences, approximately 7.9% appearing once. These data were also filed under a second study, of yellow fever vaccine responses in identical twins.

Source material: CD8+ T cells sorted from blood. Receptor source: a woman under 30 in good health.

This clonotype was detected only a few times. The CDR3 protein is CASRGGGPGELFF. DNA of the CDR3: TGTGCCAGTCGGGGGGGAGGACCCGGGGAGCTGTTTTTT. The V call is TRBV6-1, the J call TRBJ2-2; 8 positions agree with TRBD2. Germline CDR1 and CDR2: MNHNS and SASEGT. The junction had 6 bases not matched to a gene; V was cut back by 9 bases and J by 6 bases. The CDR3 covers 13 residues.

This CDR3 is CASMISGFGNQPQHF. The CDR3, as DNA: TGTGCCAGCATGATCTCCGGGTTCGGCAATCAGCCCCAGCATTTT. The V and J genes are TRBV27 and TRBJ1-5; D ambiguous. V lost 7 bases and J lost 2, with 15 bases in between. The CDR3 covers 15 residues. Looked up from germline, CDR1 is MNHEY and CDR2 is SMNVEV (reference sequence).

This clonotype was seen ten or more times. As DNA, the CDR3 is TGTGCCAGCAGCTTATTTCACCCGGGACGCTCCTACAATGAGCAGTTCTTC. Translation: CASSLFHPGRSYNEQFF. The rearrangement uses TRBV7-9 and TRBJ2-1; either TRBD1 or TRBD2 may fit D (5 bases each). Germline V gene data show CDR1 as SEHNR and CDR2 as FQNEAQ (reference sequence). The CDR3 spans 17 residues. Trimming left V 2 bases short and J 0 bases short, with 14 bases between.

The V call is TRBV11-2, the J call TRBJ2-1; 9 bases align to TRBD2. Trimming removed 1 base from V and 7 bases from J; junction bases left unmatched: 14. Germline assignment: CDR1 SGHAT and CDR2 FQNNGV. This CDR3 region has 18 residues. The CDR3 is CASSLVLGSGSLWNEQFF. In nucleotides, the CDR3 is TGTGCCAGCAGCTTAGTTTTGGGTAGCGGGAGCCTGTGGAATGAGCAGTTCTTC.

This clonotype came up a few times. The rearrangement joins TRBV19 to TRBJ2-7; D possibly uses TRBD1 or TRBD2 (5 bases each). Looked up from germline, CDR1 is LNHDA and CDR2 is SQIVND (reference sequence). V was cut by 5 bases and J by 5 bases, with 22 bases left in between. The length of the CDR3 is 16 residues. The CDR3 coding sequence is TGTGCCAGTAGTCCGCAGGTAGCCGGGGCAGCGGACGAGCAGTACTTC. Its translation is CASSPQVAGAADEQYF. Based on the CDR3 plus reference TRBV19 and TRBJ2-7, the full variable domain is DGGITQSPKYLFRKEGQNVTLSCEQNLNHDAMYWYRQDPGQGLRLIYYSQIVNDFQKGDIAEGYSVSREKKESFPLTVTSAQKNPTAFYLCASSPQVAGAADEQYFGPGTRLTVT.

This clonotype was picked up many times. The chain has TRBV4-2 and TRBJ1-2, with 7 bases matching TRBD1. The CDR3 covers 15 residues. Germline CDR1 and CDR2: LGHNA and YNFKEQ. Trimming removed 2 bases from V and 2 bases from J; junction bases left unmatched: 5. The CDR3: CASSQPGQKNYGYTF. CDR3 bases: TGTGCCAGCAGCCAACCGGGACAGAAAAACTATGGCTACACCTTC.

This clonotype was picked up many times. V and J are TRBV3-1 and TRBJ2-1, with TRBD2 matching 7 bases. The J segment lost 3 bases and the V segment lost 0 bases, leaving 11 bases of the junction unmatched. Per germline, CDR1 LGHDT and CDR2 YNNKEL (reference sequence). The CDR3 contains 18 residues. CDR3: CASSQESWGLSGYNEQFF. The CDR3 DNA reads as TGTGCCAGCAGCCAAGAATCCTGGGGACTAAGCGGCTACAATGAGCAGTTCTTC.

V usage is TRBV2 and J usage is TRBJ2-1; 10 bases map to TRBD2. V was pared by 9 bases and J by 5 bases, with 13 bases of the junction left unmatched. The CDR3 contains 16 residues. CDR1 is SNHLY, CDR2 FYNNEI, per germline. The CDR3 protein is CARGPPGTSVNNEQFF. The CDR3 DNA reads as TGTGCCAGAGGGCCTCCAGGGACTAGCGTTAACAATGAGCAGTTCTTC.

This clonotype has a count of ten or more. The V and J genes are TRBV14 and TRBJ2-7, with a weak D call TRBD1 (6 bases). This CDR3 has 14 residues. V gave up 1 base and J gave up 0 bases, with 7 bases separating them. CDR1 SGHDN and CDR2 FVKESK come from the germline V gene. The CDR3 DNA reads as TGTGCCAGCAGCCAAGCGACAGGCTCCTACGAGCAGTACTTC. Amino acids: CASSQATGSYEQYF.

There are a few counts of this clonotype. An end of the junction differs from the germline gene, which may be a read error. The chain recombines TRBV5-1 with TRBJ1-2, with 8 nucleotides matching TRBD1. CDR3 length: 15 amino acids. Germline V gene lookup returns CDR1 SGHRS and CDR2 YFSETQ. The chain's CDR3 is CASSLGQGWDYGYTF. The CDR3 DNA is TGCGCCAGCAGCTTAGGACAGGGCTGGGACTATGGCTACACCTTT.

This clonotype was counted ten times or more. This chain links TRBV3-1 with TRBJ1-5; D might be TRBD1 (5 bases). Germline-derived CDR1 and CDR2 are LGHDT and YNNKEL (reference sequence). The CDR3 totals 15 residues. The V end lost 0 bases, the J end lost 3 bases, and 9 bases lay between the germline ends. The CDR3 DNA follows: TGTGCCAGCAGCCAAGATAGCGGGGCCAATCAGCCCCAGCATTTT. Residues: CASSQDSGANQPQHF. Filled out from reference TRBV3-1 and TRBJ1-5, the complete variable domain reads DTAVSQTPKYLVTQMGNDKSIKCEQNLGHDTMYWYKQDSKKFLKIMFSYNNKELIINETVPNRFSPKSPDKAHLNLHINSLELGDSAVYFCASSQDSGANQPQHFGDGTRLSIL.

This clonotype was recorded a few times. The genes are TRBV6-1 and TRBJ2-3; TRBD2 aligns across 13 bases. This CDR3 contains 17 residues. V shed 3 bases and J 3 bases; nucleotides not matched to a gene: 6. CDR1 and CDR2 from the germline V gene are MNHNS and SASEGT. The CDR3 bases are TGTGCCAGCAGTGACCCCACTAGCGGGGGGGCGACAGATACGCAGTATTTT. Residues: CASSDPTSGGATDTQYF.

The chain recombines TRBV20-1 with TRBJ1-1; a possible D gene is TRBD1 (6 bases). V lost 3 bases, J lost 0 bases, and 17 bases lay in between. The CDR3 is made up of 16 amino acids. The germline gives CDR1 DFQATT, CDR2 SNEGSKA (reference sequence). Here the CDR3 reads CSASLQGEGVNTEAFF. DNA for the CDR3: TGCAGTGCTAGTTTACAGGGAGAGGGAGTGAACACTGAAGCTTTCTTT.

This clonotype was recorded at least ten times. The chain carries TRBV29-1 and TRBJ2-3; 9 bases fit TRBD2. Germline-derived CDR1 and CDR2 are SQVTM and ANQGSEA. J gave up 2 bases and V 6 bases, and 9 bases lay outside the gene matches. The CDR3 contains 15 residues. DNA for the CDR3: TGCAGCGTCTCAGAGCGGGGGGCGAACACAGATACGCAGTATTTT. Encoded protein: CSVSERGANTDTQYF.

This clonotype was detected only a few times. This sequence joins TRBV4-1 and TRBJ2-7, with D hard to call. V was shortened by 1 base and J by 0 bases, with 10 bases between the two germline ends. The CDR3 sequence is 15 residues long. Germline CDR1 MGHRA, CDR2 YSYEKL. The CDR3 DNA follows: TGCGCCAGCAGCCAAGTGATCAGATCCTCCTACGAGCAGTACTTC. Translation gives CASSQVIRSSYEQYF.

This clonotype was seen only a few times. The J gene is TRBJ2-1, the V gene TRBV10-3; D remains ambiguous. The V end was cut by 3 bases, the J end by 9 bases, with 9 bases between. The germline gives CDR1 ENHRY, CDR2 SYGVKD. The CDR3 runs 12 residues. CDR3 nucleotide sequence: TGTGCCATCAGTGACCCGTCTGGTGAGCAGTTCTTC. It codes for CAISDPSGEQFF.

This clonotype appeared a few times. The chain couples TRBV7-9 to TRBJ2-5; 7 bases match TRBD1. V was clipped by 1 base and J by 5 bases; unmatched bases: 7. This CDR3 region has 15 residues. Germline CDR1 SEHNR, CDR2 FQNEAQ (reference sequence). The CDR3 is CASSLVKGARETQYF. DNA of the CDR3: TGTGCCAGCAGCTTAGTAAAGGGGGCGCGTGAGACCCAGTACTTC. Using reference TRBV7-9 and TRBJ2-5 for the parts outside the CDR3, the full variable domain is DTGVSQNPRHKITKRGQNVTFRCDPISEHNRLYWYRQTLGQGPEFLTYFQNEAQLEKSRLLSDRFSAERPKGSFSTLEIQRTEQGDSAMYLCASSLVKGARETQYFGPGTRLLVL.

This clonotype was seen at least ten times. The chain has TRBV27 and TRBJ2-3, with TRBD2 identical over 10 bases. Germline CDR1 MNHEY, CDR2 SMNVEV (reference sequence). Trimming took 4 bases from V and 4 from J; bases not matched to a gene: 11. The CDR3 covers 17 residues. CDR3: CASSSPLVAGGPDTQYF. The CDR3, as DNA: TGTGCCAGCAGTTCCCCCCTGGTAGCGGGGGGTCCAGATACGCAGTATTTT.

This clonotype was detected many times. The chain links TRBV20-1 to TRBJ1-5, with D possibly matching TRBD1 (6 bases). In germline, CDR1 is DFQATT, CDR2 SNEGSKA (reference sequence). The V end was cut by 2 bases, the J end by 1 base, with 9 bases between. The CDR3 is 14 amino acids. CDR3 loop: CSARQGMSNQPQHF. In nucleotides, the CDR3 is TGCAGTGCTAGACAGGGGATGAGCAATCAGCCCCAGCATTTT.

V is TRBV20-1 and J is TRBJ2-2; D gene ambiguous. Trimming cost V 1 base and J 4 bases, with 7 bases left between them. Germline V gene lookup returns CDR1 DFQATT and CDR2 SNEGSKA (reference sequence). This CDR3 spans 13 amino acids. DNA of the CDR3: TGCAGTGCTAGAGGGTACCCCACCGGGGAGCTGTTTTTT. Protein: CSARGYPTGELFF.

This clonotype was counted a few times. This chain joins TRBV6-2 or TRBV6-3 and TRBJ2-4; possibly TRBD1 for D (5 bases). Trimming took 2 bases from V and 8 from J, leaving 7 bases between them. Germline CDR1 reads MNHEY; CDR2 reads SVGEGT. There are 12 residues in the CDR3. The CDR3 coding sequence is TGTGCCAGCAGTTACGGGGCGGACATTCAGTACTTC. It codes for CASSYGADIQYF.

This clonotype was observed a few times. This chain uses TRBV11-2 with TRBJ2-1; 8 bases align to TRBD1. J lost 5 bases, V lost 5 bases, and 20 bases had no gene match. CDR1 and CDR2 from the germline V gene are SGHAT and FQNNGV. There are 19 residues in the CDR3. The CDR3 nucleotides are TGTGCCAGCAGCCTCAACAGGGGGGCTGGGGTGGGACGACACAATGAGCAGTTCTTC. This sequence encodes CASSLNRGAGVGRHNEQFF.

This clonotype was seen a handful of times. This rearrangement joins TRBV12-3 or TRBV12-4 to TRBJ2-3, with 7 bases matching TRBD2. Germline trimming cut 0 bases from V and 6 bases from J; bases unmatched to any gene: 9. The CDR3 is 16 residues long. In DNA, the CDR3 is TGTGCCAGCAGTTTAGCGCCGTGGGAGGGAGCGGATACGCAGTATTTT. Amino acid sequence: CASSLAPWEGADTQYF.

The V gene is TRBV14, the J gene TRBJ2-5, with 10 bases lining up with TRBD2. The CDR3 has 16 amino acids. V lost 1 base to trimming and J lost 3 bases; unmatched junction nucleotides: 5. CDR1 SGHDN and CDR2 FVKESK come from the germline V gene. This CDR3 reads CASSQGGLAGEETQYF. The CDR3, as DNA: TGTGCCAGCAGCCAAGGCGGTCTAGCGGGGGAAGAGACCCAGTACTTC.

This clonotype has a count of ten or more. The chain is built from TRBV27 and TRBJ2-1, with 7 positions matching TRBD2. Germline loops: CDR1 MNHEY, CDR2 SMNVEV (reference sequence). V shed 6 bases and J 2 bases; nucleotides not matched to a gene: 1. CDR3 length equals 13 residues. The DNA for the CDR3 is TGTGCCAGCAGACTAGCGCCCTACAATGAGCAGTTCTTC. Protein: CASRLAPYNEQFF.

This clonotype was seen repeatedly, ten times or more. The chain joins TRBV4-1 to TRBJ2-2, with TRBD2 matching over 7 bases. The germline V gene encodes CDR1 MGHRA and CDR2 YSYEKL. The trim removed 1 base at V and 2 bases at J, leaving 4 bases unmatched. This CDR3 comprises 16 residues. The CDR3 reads CASSQVKRENTGELFF. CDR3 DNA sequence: TGCGCCAGCAGCCAAGTAAAGCGGGAAAACACCGGGGAGCTGTTTTTT.